This is a list of T cell receptor beta chains from one sample in a study of naive and memory T cell subsets. TCRdb ran MiXCR on the UMI-ligation and nested PCR reads and lists one entry per CDR3 protein. This sample has more than 120,000 distinct CDR3 sequences; under 25% occur once, and the top ten carry 0.5% to 0.75%. Sequenced material: naive CD8+ T cells from blood. The receptors were sampled from a human donor in good health. Both conserved end residues are part of each CDR3. The D gene is left open where the match is weak. Clone size is given for some rows only: seen once, a few or many times, or a class if the clone is expanded.

CASSPRGILLTDTQYF	TGTGCCAGCAGTCCAAGGGGTATCCTGCTCACAGATACGCAGTATTTT	TRBV28	NA	NA	TRBJ2-3
CASGDLNTEAFF	TGTGCCAGCGGGGATTTGAACACTGAAGCTTTCTTT	TRBV27	once	NA	TRBJ1-1
CASSASGNEQYF	TGTGCCAGCAGTGCGAGTGGGAACGAGCAGTACTTC	TRBV28	few	NA	TRBJ2-7
CASSPLGGEANQPQHF	TGTGCCAGCAGTCCCCTCGGCGGGGAGGCTAATCAGCCCCAGCATTTT	TRBV6-5	few	NA	TRBJ1-5
CSVNIYRDRDEKLFF	TGCAGTGTAAATATATACCGGGACAGGGATGAAAAACTGTTTTTT	TRBV20-1	few	TRBD1	TRBJ1-4
CSVDLDRGGYGYTF	TGCAGCGTTGACCTGGACAGGGGCGGGTATGGCTACACCTTC	TRBV29-1	few	TRBD1	TRBJ1-2
CSARVPLLVEAFF	TGCAGTGCTAGAGTTCCCCTCCTGGTTGAAGCTTTCTTT	TRBV20-1	NA	NA	TRBJ1-1
CATSDLRSDSSNQPQHF	TGTGCCACCAGTGATTTGCGGTCGGATAGTAGCAATCAGCCCCAGCATTTT	TRBV24-1	few	NA	TRBJ1-5
CASSLGSISTDTQYF	TGTGCCAGCAGCTTAGGTTCGATCAGCACAGATACGCAGTATTTT	TRBV7-8	NA	NA	TRBJ2-3
CATRVAGDGYNEQFF	TGTGCCACCAGAGTAGCGGGAGACGGGTACAATGAGCAGTTCTTC	TRBV15	NA	TRBD2	TRBJ2-1
CASREVGDRAPYEQYF	TGTGCCAGCAGGGAGGTAGGGGACAGGGCACCCTACGAGCAGTACTTC	TRBV27	few	TRBD1	TRBJ2-7
CSVEYLDRRYEQYF	TGCAGCGTTGAATATCTGGACAGGCGATACGAGCAGTACTTC	TRBV29-1	NA	TRBD1	TRBJ2-7
CASSPHSRATNEQFF	TGTGCCAGCAGTCCACATTCCCGGGCGACCAATGAGCAGTTCTTC	TRBV27	NA	NA	TRBJ2-1
CATSETSGRAEEQYF	TGTGCCACCAGTGAGACAAGCGGGAGGGCCGAAGAGCAGTACTTC	TRBV24-1	NA	TRBD2	TRBJ2-7
CASSEALLNQPQHF	TGTGCCAGCAGTGAAGCGCTCCTAAATCAGCCCCAGCATTTT	TRBV6-1	NA	NA	TRBJ1-5
CASSPTDRLHGYTF	TGTGCCAGCAGTCCTACGGACAGGCTACATGGCTACACCTTC	TRBV27	few	TRBD1	TRBJ1-2
CATRQGDSTNEKLFF	TGTGCCACTAGACAGGGAGACTCAACTAATGAAAAACTGTTTTTT	TRBV10-3	few	TRBD1	TRBJ1-4
CASSQPPSHPTGMGNEQYF	TGCGCCAGCAGTCAACCGCCATCCCATCCTACAGGGATGGGGAACGAGCAGTACTTC	TRBV23-1	few	NA	TRBJ2-7
CASSTPGTGVHEQYF	TGTGCCAGCAGTACGCCCGGGACAGGGGTGCACGAGCAGTACTTC	TRBV27	many	TRBD1	TRBJ2-7
CASSQEAGGFYGYTF	TGTGCCAGCAGCCAAGAAGCAGGGGGCTTTTATGGCTACACCTTC	TRBV3-1	NA	TRBD1	TRBJ1-2
CASSALEGAGELFF	TGTGCCAGTAGCGCCCTGGAGGGGGCCGGGGAGCTGTTTTTT	TRBV19	few	NA	TRBJ2-2
CATSRRRQGGDSPLHF	TGTGCCACCAGCAGACGACGACAGGGCGGTGATTCACCCCTCCACTTT	TRBV15	NA	TRBD1	TRBJ1-6
CASSLNPGSQETQYF	TGTGCCAGCAGCCTGAACCCAGGGAGCCAAGAGACCCAGTACTTC	TRBV7-9	NA	NA	TRBJ2-5
CASSLEQGLIQPQHF	TGTGCCAGCAGCTTAGAACAGGGGTTAATTCAGCCCCAGCATTTT	TRBV7-8	NA	TRBD1	TRBJ1-5
CASSLRGGEAFF	TGTGCCAGCAGCTTGAGGGGAGGTGAAGCTTTCTTT	TRBV5-6	NA	NA	TRBJ1-1
CASSQETVVVLEQFF	TGCGCCAGCAGCCAAGAGACAGTGGTGGTACTTGAGCAGTTCTTC	TRBV4-1	few	NA	TRBJ2-1
CASSQDIAGGLTDTQYF	TGCGCCAGCAGCCAAGACATAGCGGGAGGGCTGACAGATACGCAGTATTTT	TRBV4-3	few	TRBD2	TRBJ2-3
CASSLKSGTLRSYEQYF	TGTGCCAGCAGCCTCAAGTCCGGGACCCTTAGATCTTACGAGCAGTACTTC	TRBV7-2	few	NA	TRBJ2-7
CASSPFAGTSGTQYF	TGTGCCAGCAGTCCCTTTGCCGGTACCTCAGGGACCCAGTACTTC	TRBV12-3/TRBV12-4	NA	NA	TRBJ2-5
CASSQDRPSGWYEQYF	TGCGCCAGCAGCCAAGATCGCCCTAGCGGGTGGTACGAGCAGTACTTC	TRBV4-1	NA	TRBD2	TRBJ2-7
CASSFVGKETQYF	TGTGCCAGCAGTTTTGTGGGAAAAGAGACCCAGTACTTC	TRBV12-3/TRBV12-4	NA	NA	TRBJ2-5
CSVQGGGIAGVETQYF	TGCAGCGTTCAAGGCGGTGGGATAGCGGGAGTAGAGACCCAGTACTTC	TRBV29-1	many	TRBD2	TRBJ2-5
CASSSCVEGGTRACEQYF	TGTGCCAGCAGTTCCTGTGTCGAGGGGGGGACTAGGGCTTGCGAGCAGTACTTC	TRBV7-9	few	TRBD2	TRBJ2-7
CASSYMAGNTGELFF	TGTGCCAGCAGTTACATGGCGGGGAACACCGGGGAGCTGTTTTTT	TRBV6-5	few	NA	TRBJ2-2
CSASASWDGYEQYF	TGCAGTGCTAGCGCCAGCTGGGACGGCTACGAGCAGTACTTC	TRBV20-1	once	NA	TRBJ2-7